These 7 T cell receptor beta chains originate from one sample sequenced in a study of technical replicates of blood from a few donors. Clones were sequenced by immunoSEQ multiplex PCR, and TCRdb holds only the in-frame ones, with some missing. The profile shows tens of thousands of clones, about 92% of them singletons. Source material: T cells isolated from PBMCs. Receptor source: a human donor in good health.

This clone was seen just once. The V gene is TRBV5-1, the J gene TRBJ1-2; TRBD1 matches at 7 bases. V dropped 3 bases and J dropped 3; count of bases not matched to a gene: 5. Germline CDR1 SGHRS, CDR2 YFSETQ. CDR3 size: 14 residues. The DNA for the CDR3 is TGCGCCAGCAGCTACAGGGGACGTGACTATGGCTACACCTTC. Amino acid sequence: CASSYRGRDYGYTF.

This chain uses TRBV5-4 with TRBJ1-2; tentatively, D is TRBD1 (5 bases). V was trimmed by 5 bases and J by 2 bases, leaving 7 bases between them. Germline assignment: CDR1 SGHNT and CDR2 YYREEE (reference sequence). The CDR3 extends over 12 amino acids. The CDR3 sequence is CASRGGNYGYTF. CDR3 DNA sequence: TGTGCCAGCAGGGGGGGAAACTATGGCTACACCTTC.

The chain couples TRBV27 to TRBJ2-1, with TRBD1 identical over 7 bases. CDR3 length: 15 residues. The germline gives CDR1 MNHEY, CDR2 SMNVEV (reference sequence). Trimming at V came to 2 bases and at J to 6 bases, leaving 7 bases not matched to a gene. CDR3 coding DNA: TGTGCCAGCAGTTTAGCGGCAGGGGGATCCAATGAGCAGTTCTTC. It encodes CASSLAAGGSNEQFF.

This chain uses TRBV5-4 with TRBJ2-2, with 7 bases identical to TRBD2. This CDR3 is built from 16 residues. CDR1 and CDR2 from the germline V gene are SGHNT and YYREEE (reference sequence). V lost 4 bases to trimming and J lost 4 bases; unmatched junction nucleotides: 10. CDR3 protein: CASSPGRLAVTGELFF. The CDR3 DNA sequence: TGTGCCAGCAGCCCCGGGCGGCTAGCGGTCACCGGGGAGCTGTTTTTT.

The chain employs TRBV20-1 and TRBJ1-3; D not certain. The germline V gene encodes CDR1 DFQATT and CDR2 SNEGSKA (reference sequence). Trimming took off 4 bases at V and 1 base at J, with 2 bases between the two ends. The CDR3 extends over 11 amino acids. The CDR3 DNA reads TGCAGTGCTACTTCTGGAAACACCATATATTTT. Protein: CSATSGNTIYF.

The table lists this clone with a few counts. The chain employs TRBV7-8 and TRBJ1-1, with unresolved D. The CDR3 has 14 amino acids. Deletions cut 6 bases from V and 0 bases from J, with 11 bases between. Looked up from germline, CDR1 is SGHVS and CDR2 is FQNEAQ. As DNA, the CDR3 is TGTGCCAGCAGAAAGAGCAGGCTGAACACTGAAGCTTTCTTT. Its protein product is CASRKSRLNTEAFF.

The chain carries TRBV7-2 and TRBJ2-1; 9 bases agree with TRBD1. V lost 8 bases to trimming and J lost 10 bases; unmatched junction nucleotides: 9. This CDR3 contains 13 residues. Germline lookup yields CDR1 SGHTA and CDR2 FQGNSA. DNA of the CDR3: TGTGCCAGCCCGGGACAGGGATATGGGGAGCAGTTCTTC. As protein: CASPGQGYGEQFF.